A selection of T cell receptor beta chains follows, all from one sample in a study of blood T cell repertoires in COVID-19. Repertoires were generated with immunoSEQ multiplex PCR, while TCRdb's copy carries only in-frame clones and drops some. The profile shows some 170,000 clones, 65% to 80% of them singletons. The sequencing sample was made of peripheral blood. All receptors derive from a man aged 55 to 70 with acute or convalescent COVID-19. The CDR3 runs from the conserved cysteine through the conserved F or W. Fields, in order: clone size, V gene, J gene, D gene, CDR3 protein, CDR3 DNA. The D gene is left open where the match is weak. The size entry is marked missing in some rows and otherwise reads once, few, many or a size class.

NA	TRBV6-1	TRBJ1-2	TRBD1	CASSDFRAGTGFYGYTF	TGTGCCAGCAGTGACTTTCGTGCCGGGACAGGATTCTATGGCTACACCTTC
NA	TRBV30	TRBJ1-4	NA	CACPRAGRGEKLFF	TGTGCCTGTCCCAGGGCGGGACGCGGTGAAAAACTGTTTTTT
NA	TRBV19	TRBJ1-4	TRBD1	CASSILGGTNEKLFF	TGTGCCAGTAGTATATTAGGGGGCACTAATGAAAAACTGTTTTTT
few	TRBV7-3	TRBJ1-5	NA	CASSYYNQPQHF	TGTGCCAGCAGCTACTACAATCAGCCCCAGCATTTT
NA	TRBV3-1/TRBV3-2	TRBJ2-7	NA	CASSPPGLYEQYF	TGTGCCAGCAGCCCTCCGGGACTTTACGAGCAGTACTTC
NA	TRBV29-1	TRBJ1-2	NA	CSVDWADNYGYTF	TGCAGCGTTGACTGGGCTGATAACTATGGCTACACCTTC
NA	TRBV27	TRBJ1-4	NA	CASSLGGYEKLFF	TGTGCCAGCAGTTTAGGCGGGTATGAAAAACTGTTTTTT
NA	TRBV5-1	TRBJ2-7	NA	CASSLGTSRGYEQYF	TGCGCCAGCAGCTTGGGCACTAGCAGAGGATACGAGCAGTACTTC
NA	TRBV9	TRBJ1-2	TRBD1	CASSVGNTGADYGYTF	TGTGCCAGCAGCGTAGGGAACACAGGGGCAGATTATGGCTACACCTTC
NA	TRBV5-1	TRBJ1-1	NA	CASSFLRVGGNTEAFF	TGCGCCAGCAGCTTTTTGCGGGTAGGAGGCAACACTGAAGCTTTCTTT
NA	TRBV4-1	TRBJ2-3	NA	CASSPDSEDTQYF	TGCGCCAGCAGCCCCGACAGCGAAGATACGCAGTATTTT
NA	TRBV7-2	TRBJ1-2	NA	CASSLMGQANYGYTF	TGTGCCAGCAGCCTCATGGGACAAGCTAACTATGGCTACACCTTC
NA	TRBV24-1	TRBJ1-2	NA	CATSEEPYGYTF	TGTGCCACCAGTGAAGAGCCGTATGGCTACACCTTC
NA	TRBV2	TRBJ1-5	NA	CASSDRTENQPQHF	TGTGCCAGCAGTGACAGGACAGAAAATCAGCCCCAGCATTTT
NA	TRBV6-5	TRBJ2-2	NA	CASWVSGGTGELFF	TGTGCCAGCTGGGTTTCGGGTGGCACCGGGGAGCTGTTTTTT
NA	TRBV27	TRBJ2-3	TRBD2	CASSLSGGAGNTQYF	TGTGCCAGCAGTTTATCCGGGGGGGCCGGGAATACGCAGTATTTT
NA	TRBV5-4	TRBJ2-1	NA	CASSRLRGSANNEQFF	TGTGCCAGCAGCCGCCTCCGGGGGTCAGCTAACAATGAGCAGTTCTTC
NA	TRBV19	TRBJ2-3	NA	CASSTGLSTDTQYF	TGTGCCAGTAGTACGGGACTTTCCACAGATACGCAGTATTTT
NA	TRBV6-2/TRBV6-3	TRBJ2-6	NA	CASSYGGGSGANVLTF	TGTGCCAGCAGTTACGGGGGCGGATCTGGGGCCAACGTCCTGACTTTC
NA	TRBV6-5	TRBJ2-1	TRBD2	CASSYPLDGGNEQFF	TGTGCCAGCAGTTACCCCCTCGACGGGGGGAATGAGCAGTTCTTC